The 32 T cell receptor beta chains below come from one sample, sequenced in a study of blood T cell repertoires in COVID-19. Clones were read by immunoSEQ multiplex PCR, and TCRdb kept only the in-frame ones, dropping some. The data contain about 200,000 clones, roughly 80% of them seen just once; the ten biggest clones take up 8% to 13%. Sequencing used peripheral blood. These receptors came from an elderly woman with acute or convalescent COVID-19.

The V call is TRBV18, the J call TRBJ1-5; 8 nucleotides line up with TRBD1. The CDR3 consists of 17 residues. Losses at the gene ends were 1 base for V and 5 bases for J; bases not matched to a gene: 10. CDR1 is KGHSH and CDR2 is LQKENI in the germline V gene. CDR3: CASSPRAARGLDQPQHF. In nucleotides, the CDR3 is TGTGCCAGCTCACCACGCGCCGCCAGGGGGCTCGATCAGCCCCAGCATTTT.

This sequence joins TRBV20-1 and TRBJ2-7; D gene ambiguous. The CDR3 length is 11 residues. Per germline, CDR1 DFQATT and CDR2 SNEGSKA (reference sequence). Trimming stripped 3 bases from V and 5 bases from J, with 8 bases between. CDR3 in DNA: TGCAGTGCTAGCTATCACGACGAGCAGTACTTC. Translating gives CSASYHDEQYF.

DNA of the CDR3: TGTGCCAGCAGCCCGGGACAGGGGGTAAATGAAAAACTGTTTTTT. It yields the protein CASSPGQGVNEKLFF. V usage is TRBV7-2 and J usage is TRBJ1-4; 11 nucleotides agree with TRBD1. This CDR3 spans 15 amino acids. Losses at the gene ends were 5 bases for V and 5 bases for J; bases not matched to a gene: 4. Germline CDR1 reads SGHTA; CDR2 reads FQGNSA. The whole variable domain, filled in from reference TRBV7-2 and TRBJ1-4, reads GAGVSQSPSNKVTEKGKDVELRCDPISGHTALYWYRQSLGQGLEFLIYFQGNSAPDKSGLPSDRFSAERTGGSVSTLTIQRTQQEDSAVYLCASSPGQGVNEKLFFGSGTQLSVL.

The rearrangement links TRBV6-1 to TRBJ1-1; the D is unclear. The germline V gene encodes CDR1 MNHNS and CDR2 SASEGT. The CDR3 extends over 13 amino acids. V was pared by 0 bases and J by 5 bases, with 7 bases between. CDR3 in amino acids: CASSEAGSTEAFF. DNA for the CDR3: TGTGCCAGCAGTGAAGCCGGGTCTACTGAAGCTTTCTTT.

The chain recombines TRBV12-3 or TRBV12-4 with TRBJ1-2, with 7 bases matching TRBD1. This CDR3 is 12 amino acids long. The J segment lost 8 bases and the V segment lost 6 bases, leaving 6 bases of the junction unmatched. The CDR3 sequence: CASSQGQAGYTF. The CDR3 region has the DNA TGTGCCAGCAGCCAAGGACAGGCGGGCTACACCTTC.

The V call is TRBV10-3, the J call TRBJ2-1, with 14 bases aligning to TRBD2. The CDR3 length is 17 residues. After removal of 2 bases from V and 3 bases from J, the junction contained 3 bases not matched to a gene. Per the germline V gene, CDR1 is ENHRY and CDR2 is SYGVKD. CDR3 protein: CAISEAGLAGGYNEQFF. The CDR3 DNA is TGTGCCATCAGTGAGGCCGGACTAGCGGGGGGCTACAATGAGCAGTTCTTC.

The chain uses TRBV5-6 and TRBJ2-1, with 15 nucleotides matching TRBD2. Germline trimming cut 4 bases from V and 16 bases from J; bases unmatched to any gene: 12. This CDR3 contains 15 residues. Germline loops: CDR1 SGHDT, CDR2 YYEEEE. DNA of the CDR3: TGTGCCAGCAGCAATTGGGGACTAGCGGGAGGTCGCGCATTCTTC. Translating gives CASSNWGLAGGRAFF.

V usage is TRBV19 and J usage is TRBJ2-1, with D possibly being TRBD2 (5 bases). V was clipped by 7 bases and J by 5 bases, with 12 bases between them. Germline CDR1 is LNHDA and CDR2 is SQIVND (reference sequence). This CDR3 spans 13 amino acids. The CDR3 protein is CASNRAEDNEQFF. In DNA, the CDR3 is TGTGCCAGTAATAGAGCGGAGGACAATGAGCAGTTCTTC.

The V call is TRBV13, the J call TRBJ2-3; 11 nucleotides match TRBD2. Per the germline V gene, CDR1 is PRHDT and CDR2 is FYEKMQ (reference sequence). Trimming removed 8 bases from V and 0 bases from J; junction bases left unmatched: 4. CDR3 length: 15 residues. The CDR3 bases are TGTGCCAGCCGGGCTAGCGGGAGGAGCACAGATACGCAGTATTTT. It yields the protein CASRASGRSTDTQYF.

V is TRBV5-4 and J is TRBJ1-1; weak D call: TRBD1 (5 bases). V was clipped by 2 bases and J by 0 bases, with 8 bases between them. The CDR3 sequence is 14 residues long. Germline CDR1 SGHNT, CDR2 YYREEE (reference sequence). The CDR3 reads CASSLDRMNTEAFF. The CDR3 nucleotides are TGTGCCAGCAGCTTAGACAGAATGAACACTGAAGCTTTCTTT.

V gene TRBV18 combines with J gene TRBJ1-2, with 7 bases matching TRBD1. The CDR3 length is 14 residues. J lost 8 bases, V lost 4 bases, and 10 bases had no gene match. CDR1 is KGHSH, CDR2 LQKENI, per germline. DNA of the CDR3: TGTGCCAGCTCACTCGGGACAGAGGAATCCGGCTACACCTTC. It translates to CASSLGTEESGYTF.

The CDR3, as DNA: TGTGCTAGTGCCCCCGGGACAACCTACAATGAGCAGTTCTTC. Protein sequence: CASAPGTTYNEQFF. V gene TRBV12-5 combines with J gene TRBJ2-1; perhaps TRBD1 as D (6 bases). CDR1 LGHNT and CDR2 FRNRAP come from the germline V gene. Between the trimmed V and J ends, which lost 7 bases and 2 bases, there was a span of 12 bases. The CDR3 totals 14 residues.

The chain couples TRBV6-2 or TRBV6-3 to TRBJ2-5, with TRBD1 matching 8 bases. Unmatched junction bases numbered 9, after V lost 5 bases and J lost 4 bases. Germline assignment: CDR1 MNHEY and CDR2 SVGEGT. The CDR3 spans 15 residues. The CDR3 nucleotides are TGTGCCAGCAGTAAAAGAAGGACAGGGAGAGAGACCCAGTACTTC. Protein sequence: CASSKRRTGRETQYF.

This clone was seen just once. This chain connects TRBV19 to TRBJ2-7; D might be TRBD1 (6 bases). In germline, CDR1 is LNHDA, CDR2 SQIVND (reference sequence). This CDR3 has 15 residues. V was pared by 5 bases and J by 3 bases, with 17 bases between. The CDR3 DNA sequence: TGTGCCAGTAGTCGATCTACAGGGCTAAACTACGAGCAGTACTTC. Translation gives CASSRSTGLNYEQYF.

V is TRBV10-3 and J is TRBJ1-2; TRBD1 matches at 7 bases. Germline CDR1 ENHRY, CDR2 SYGVKD. Trimming cost V 4 bases and J 2 bases; bases outside gene matches: 4. The CDR3 length is 14 residues. The CDR3: CAISGGQKNYGYTF. CDR3 sequence (DNA): TGTGCCATCAGTGGGGGACAGAAAAACTATGGCTACACCTTC.

The gene calls are TRBV3-1 (or the pseudogene TRBV3-2) and TRBJ1-1, with D unclear. Trimming pared 0 bases from V and 0 bases from J, leaving 11 bases between. The germline V gene encodes CDR1 LGHDT and CDR2 YNNKEL (reference sequence). This CDR3 spans 16 amino acids. The CDR3 loop reads CASSQDPERVNTEAFF. The CDR3 coding sequence is TGTGCCAGCAGCCAAGATCCGGAGAGGGTGAACACTGAAGCTTTCTTT.

The chain is built from TRBV18 and TRBJ2-2, with D tentatively TRBD2 (6 bases). The length of the CDR3 is 15 residues. Germline values: CDR1 KGHSH, CDR2 LQKENI. Deletions cut 5 bases from V and 1 base from J, with 11 bases between. The CDR3 loop reads CASSTGTWNTGELFF. In DNA, the CDR3 is TGTGCCAGCTCAACCGGGACTTGGAACACCGGGGAGCTGTTTTTT.

The chain couples TRBV6-5 to TRBJ1-2, with 8 bases fitting TRBD1. The CDR3 runs to 13 residues. The V gene's germline CDR1 is MNHEY and CDR2 SVGAGI. The ends lost 6 bases at V and 7 bases at J; junction bases unmatched: 7. This CDR3 is CASSRGQGSGYTF. In nucleotides, the CDR3 is TGTGCCAGCAGCCGAGGACAGGGCTCTGGCTACACCTTC.

The gene calls are TRBV6-5 and TRBJ1-2; possibly TRBD1 for D (5 bases). The CDR3 has 15 residues. The germline V gene has CDR1 MNHEY and CDR2 SVGAGI. Trimming left V 6 bases short and J 8 bases short, with 22 bases between. CDR3 loop: CASSFTGVPAGGYTF. The CDR3 DNA follows: TGTGCCAGCAGCTTTACGGGGGTCCCCGCGGGAGGCTACACCTTC.

The chain carries TRBV7-2 and TRBJ1-5, with a tentative D call TRBD1 (5 bases). The CDR3 is 16 residues long. Trimming left V 2 bases short and J 0 bases short, with 11 bases between. Per germline, CDR1 SGHTA and CDR2 FQGNSA. This CDR3 is CASSLTGDYSNQPQHF. CDR3 in DNA: TGTGCCAGCAGCTTAACGGGGGACTATAGCAATCAGCCCCAGCATTTT.

This rearrangement joins TRBV6-6 to TRBJ1-1, with 12 positions matching TRBD1. The CDR3 sequence is 14 residues long. The ends lost 6 bases at V and 7 bases at J; junction bases unmatched: 6. The germline V gene has CDR1 MNHNY and CDR2 SVGAGI (reference sequence). The CDR3 DNA reads TGTGCCAGCAGCTGGGGACAGGGGGCGATTGAAGCTTTCTTT. It is translated as CASSWGQGAIEAFF.

The chain couples TRBV14 to TRBJ1-2; D is uncertain. Germline CDR1 is SGHDN and CDR2 is FVKESK. The CDR3 length is 13 residues. Trimming removed 1 base at V and 4 bases at J, with 7 bases between. Here the CDR3 reads CASSQVEAYGYTF. The CDR3 DNA is TGTGCCAGCAGCCAAGTTGAGGCCTATGGCTACACCTTC.

The rearrangement joins TRBV3-1 (or the pseudogene TRBV3-2) to TRBJ2-7; possibly TRBD1 for D (6 bases). Germline V gives CDR1 LGHDT, CDR2 YNNKEL (reference sequence). Trimming took 1 base from V and 2 from J, leaving 12 bases between them. This CDR3 spans 15 amino acids. CDR3 nucleotide sequence: TGTGCCAGCAGCCAAGGGCCGGGACACCCCTACGAGCAGTACTTC. Translated: CASSQGPGHPYEQYF.

The rearrangement joins TRBV5-3 to TRBJ1-3, with D maybe TRBD1 (5 bases). TRBV5-3 is an ORF for which the function is uncertain. This CDR3 has 18 residues. The V end was cut by 4 bases, the J end by 6 bases, with 26 bases between. CDR3 residues: CARSPAKRRDSVANTIYF. CDR3 nucleotides: TGTGCCAGAAGCCCAGCAAAACGGCGAGACAGCGTTGCAAACACCATATATTTT.

The sample holds one count of this clone. The chain is built from TRBV6-2 or TRBV6-3 and TRBJ1-1, with D maybe TRBD1 (5 bases). The CDR3 totals 14 residues. Germline V gene lookup returns CDR1 MNHEY and CDR2 SVGEGT. Trimming took off 4 bases at V and 0 bases at J, with 9 bases between the two ends. In DNA, the CDR3 is TGTGCCAGCAGTTCCCGGGGGGTGAACACTGAAGCTTTCTTT. Residues: CASSSRGVNTEAFF.

This sequence joins TRBV2 and TRBJ2-3, with 8 bases fitting TRBD1. CDR1 is SNHLY, CDR2 FYNNEI, per germline. J lost 5 bases, V lost 5 bases, and 6 bases had no gene match. The CDR3 covers 14 residues. The chain's CDR3 is CASSTGGGKDTQYF. The CDR3 nucleotides read TGTGCCAGCAGTACAGGGGGTGGGAAAGATACGCAGTATTTT.

The gene calls are TRBV5-6 and TRBJ2-7; tentative D call: TRBD1 (5 bases). Germline V gives CDR1 SGHDT, CDR2 YYEEEE. The length of the CDR3 is 14 residues. Trimming took off 3 bases at V and 4 bases at J, with 14 bases between the two ends. The CDR3 coding sequence is TGTGCCAGCAGCTCGACAGACTTACCTTACGAGCAGTACTTC. It encodes CASSSTDLPYEQYF. Supplemented by reference TRBV5-6 and TRBJ2-7, the full variable domain reads DAGVTQSPTHLIKTRGQQVTLRCSPKSGHDTVSWYQQALGQGPQFIFQYYEEEERQRGNFPDRFSGHQFPNYSSELNVNALLLGDSALYLCASSSTDLPYEQYFGPGTRLTVT.

This chain joins TRBV18 and TRBJ1-3; 8 bases align to TRBD1. This CDR3 has 15 amino acids. Germline V gene data show CDR1 as KGHSH and CDR2 as LQKENI. V was pared by 6 bases and J by 0 bases, with 4 bases of the junction left unmatched. CDR3 nucleotide sequence: TGTGCCAGCTCGGACAGGGCCCCCTCTGGAAACACCATATATTTT. Translating gives CASSDRAPSGNTIYF.

This clone appeared a few times. The chain has TRBV9 and TRBJ1-2; no firm D call. V was shortened by 0 bases and J by 4 bases, with 13 bases between the two germline ends. Per the germline V gene, CDR1 is SGDLS and CDR2 is YYNGEE. There are 15 residues in the CDR3. The CDR3 DNA is TGTGCCAGCAGCGTAGCGGGAGGCCCCCTCTATGGCTACACCTTC. This translates into CASSVAGGPLYGYTF.

The V gene is TRBV28, the J gene TRBJ2-3; maybe TRBD1 (7 bases). The length of the CDR3 is 17 residues. The ends were cut back, 6 bases at V and 6 bases at J, with 25 bases in the middle. Germline V gives CDR1 MDHEN, CDR2 SYDVKM. The CDR3 here is CASSPSGGQALRDTQYF. CDR3 coding DNA: TGTGCCAGCAGCCCCTCAGGGGGGCAGGCGCTTAGGGATACGCAGTATTTT.

The chain uses TRBV5-1 and TRBJ1-4; no definite D call. The CDR3 totals 13 residues. The V and J ends lost 0 bases and 6 bases respectively, with 6 bases between them. The germline CDR1 and CDR2 sequences are SGHRS and YFSETQ. CDR3 coding DNA: TGCGCCAGCAGCTTGGATCAGGATGAAAAACTGTTTTTT. Protein product: CASSLDQDEKLFF.

V is TRBV7-9 and J is TRBJ1-2; TRBD1 matches 10 bases. In germline, CDR1 is SEHNR, CDR2 FQNEAQ (reference sequence). J gave up 4 bases and V 3 bases, and 2 bases lay outside the gene matches. The CDR3 is 14 residues long. CDR3 sequence (DNA): TGTGCCAGCAGCTTGACAGGGGGCGCCTATGGCTACACCTTC. It codes for CASSLTGGAYGYTF.